The text below deals with one T cell receptor beta chain. The sample comes from a study of blood T cell repertoires in COVID-19. Whole-study context: Samples taken during acute and convalescent COVID-19 were collected in the United States, Italy and Spain.

Sequencing was performed with immunoSEQ multiplex PCR; in TCRdb, only in-frame clones are kept and a portion is missing. The sample shows some 240,000 clones, more than 65% of them seen only once. Germline lookup yields CDR1 LNHDA and CDR2 SQIVND (reference sequence). This CDR3 is built from 14 residues. Trimming took 4 bases from V and 5 from J; bases not matched to a gene: 8. The material sequenced was peripheral blood. The receptor was derived from a woman aged 40 to 55 who had recovered from COVID-19. The chain combines TRBV19 with TRBJ2-7, with 7 bases that match TRBD2. CDR3 residues: CASSKRDLGDEQYF. As DNA, the CDR3 is TGTGCCAGTAGTAAGCGGGACCTGGGGGACGAGCAGTACTTC.